This T cell receptor beta chain is drawn from a study of regulatory T cells in long-lasting Graves disease. Through Arm-PCR of CDR3 regions and iRepertoire HTBI primers, TCR beta libraries were built. TCRdb processed the multiplex PCR reads anew with MiXCR; each CDR3 protein has one entry. Of a few hundred thousand distinct CDR3 sequences detected, 20% to 25% appear once; the ten largest clones hold less than 9%. Study outcomes and limitations: Lower TCR diversity characterized persistent Graves' patients relative to newly diagnosed patients. New patients shared fewer public clonotypes (about 1,000) than persistent patients did (around 2,700). The study found TRBV28, TRBJ1-2 and TRBJ2-5 favored in persistent disease.

This clonotype has a count of ten or more. Antigen: not known. The time point was: persistent/refractory GD, antithyroid drugs over 5 years with positive TRAb. PBMC-derived RNA was used for the TCR library. The CDR3 has 15 residues. V was trimmed by 4 bases and J by 2 bases, leaving 14 bases between them. Germline V gene sequence: CDR1 LGHDT, CDR2 YNNKEL (reference sequence). This specimen consisted of peripheral blood mononuclear cells (PBMCs), obtained when the disease was refractory, from a patient treated with antithyroid drugs. The rearrangement uses TRBV3-1 and TRBJ1-1, with D maybe TRBD1 (5 bases). The receptor was isolated from a female donor with Graves disease. In DNA form, the CDR3 reads TGTGCCAGCAGCCCAAGGGGCAGGGCTAACACTGAAGCTTTCTTT. Amino acids: CASSPRGRANTEAFF.